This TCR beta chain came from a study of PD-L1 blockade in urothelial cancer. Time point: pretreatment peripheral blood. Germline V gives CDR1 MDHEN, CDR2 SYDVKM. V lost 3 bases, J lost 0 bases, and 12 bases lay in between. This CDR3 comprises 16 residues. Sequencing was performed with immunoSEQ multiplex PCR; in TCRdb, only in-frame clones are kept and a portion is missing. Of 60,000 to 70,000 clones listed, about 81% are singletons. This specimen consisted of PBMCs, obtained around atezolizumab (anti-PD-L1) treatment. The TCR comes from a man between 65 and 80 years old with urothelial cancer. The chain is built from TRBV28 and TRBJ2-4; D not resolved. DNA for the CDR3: TGTGCCAGCAGTTTGGGCGACCAACTAGCCAAAAACATTCAGTACTTC. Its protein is CASSLGDQLAKNIQYF. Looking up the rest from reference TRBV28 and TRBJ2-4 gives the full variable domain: DVKVTQSSRYLVKRTGEKVFLECVQDMDHENMFWYRQDPGLGLRLIYFSYDVKMKEKGDIPEGYSVSREKKERFSLILESASTNQTSMYLCASSLGDQLAKNIQYFGAGTRLSVL.